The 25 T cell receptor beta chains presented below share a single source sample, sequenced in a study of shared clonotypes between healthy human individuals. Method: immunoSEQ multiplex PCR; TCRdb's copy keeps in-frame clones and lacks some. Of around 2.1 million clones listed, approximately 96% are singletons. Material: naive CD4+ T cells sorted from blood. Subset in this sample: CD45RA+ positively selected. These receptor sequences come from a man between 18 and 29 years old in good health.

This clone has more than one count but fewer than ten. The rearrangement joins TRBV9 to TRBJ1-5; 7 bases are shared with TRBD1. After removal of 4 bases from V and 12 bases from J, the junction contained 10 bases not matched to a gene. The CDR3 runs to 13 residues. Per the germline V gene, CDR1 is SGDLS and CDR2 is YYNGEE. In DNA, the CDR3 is TGTGCCAGCAGCTCCCAATCGACAGGGCTCCAGCATTTT. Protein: CASSSQSTGLQHF.

The CDR3 spells CASSPMAGSYNSPLHF. CDR3 in DNA: TGTGCCAGCTCACCGATGGCGGGCTCCTATAATTCACCCCTCCACTTT. The chain links TRBV18 to TRBJ1-6; D not certain. Trimming took 3 bases from V and 0 from J, leaving 9 bases between them. The length of the CDR3 is 16 residues. Germline V gene sequence: CDR1 KGHSH, CDR2 LQKENI.

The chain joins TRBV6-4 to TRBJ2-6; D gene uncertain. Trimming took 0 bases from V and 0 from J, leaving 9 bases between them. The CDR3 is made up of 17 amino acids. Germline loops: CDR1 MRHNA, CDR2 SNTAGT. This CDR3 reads CASSDSAGVSGANVLTF. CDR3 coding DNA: TGTGCCAGCAGTGACTCGGCAGGAGTCTCTGGGGCCAACGTCCTGACTTTC.

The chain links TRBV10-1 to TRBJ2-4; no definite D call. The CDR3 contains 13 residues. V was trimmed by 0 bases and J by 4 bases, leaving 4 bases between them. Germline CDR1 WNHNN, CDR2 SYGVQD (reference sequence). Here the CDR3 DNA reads TGCGCCAGCAGTGAGTCGAGGAAAAACATTCAGTACTTC. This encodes CASSESRKNIQYF.

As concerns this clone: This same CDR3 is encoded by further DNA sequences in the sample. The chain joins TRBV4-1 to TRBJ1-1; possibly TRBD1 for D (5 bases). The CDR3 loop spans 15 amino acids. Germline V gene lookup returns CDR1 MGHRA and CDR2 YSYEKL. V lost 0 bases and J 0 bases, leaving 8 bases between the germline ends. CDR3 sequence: CASSQEGTVNTEAFF. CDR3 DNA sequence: TGCGCCAGCAGCCAAGAGGGGACGGTGAACACTGAAGCTTTCTTT.

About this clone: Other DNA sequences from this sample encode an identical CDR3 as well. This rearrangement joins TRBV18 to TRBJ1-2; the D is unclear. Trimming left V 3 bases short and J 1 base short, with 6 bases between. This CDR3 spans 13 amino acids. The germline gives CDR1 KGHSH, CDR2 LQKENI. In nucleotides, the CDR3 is TGTGCCAGCTCACCCGGACTTAACTATGGCTACACCTTC. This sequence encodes CASSPGLNYGYTF.

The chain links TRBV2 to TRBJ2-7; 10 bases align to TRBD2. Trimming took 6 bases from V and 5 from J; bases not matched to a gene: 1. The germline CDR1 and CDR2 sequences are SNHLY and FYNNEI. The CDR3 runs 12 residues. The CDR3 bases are TGTGCCAGCAGACTAGCGGGAAACGAGCAGTACTTC. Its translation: CASRLAGNEQYF.

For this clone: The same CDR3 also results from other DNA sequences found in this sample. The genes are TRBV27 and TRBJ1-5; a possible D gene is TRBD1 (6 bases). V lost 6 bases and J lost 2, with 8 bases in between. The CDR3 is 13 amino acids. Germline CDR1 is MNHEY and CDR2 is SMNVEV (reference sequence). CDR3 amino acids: CASRRGGNQPQHF. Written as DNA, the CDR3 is TGTGCCAGCAGGAGGGGGGGCAATCAGCCCCAGCATTTT.

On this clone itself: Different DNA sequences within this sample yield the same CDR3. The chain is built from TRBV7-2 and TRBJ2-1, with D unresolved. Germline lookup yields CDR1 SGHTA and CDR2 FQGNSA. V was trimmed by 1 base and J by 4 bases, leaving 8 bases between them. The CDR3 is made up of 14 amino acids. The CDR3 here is CASSLGREYNEQFF. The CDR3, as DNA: TGTGCCAGCAGCTTAGGTAGAGAGTACAATGAGCAGTTCTTC. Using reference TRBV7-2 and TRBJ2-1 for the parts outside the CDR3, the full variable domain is GAGVSQSPSNKVTEKGKDVELRCDPISGHTALYWYRQSLGQGLEFLIYFQGNSAPDKSGLPSDRFSAERTGGSVSTLTIQRTQQEDSAVYLCASSLGREYNEQFFGPGTRLTVL.

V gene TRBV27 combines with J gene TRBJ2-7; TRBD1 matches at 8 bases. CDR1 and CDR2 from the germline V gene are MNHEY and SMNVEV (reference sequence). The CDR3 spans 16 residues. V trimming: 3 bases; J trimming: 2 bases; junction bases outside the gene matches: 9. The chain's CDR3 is CASSFRRTGLPYEQYF. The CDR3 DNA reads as TGTGCCAGCAGTTTTCGGAGGACAGGGCTTCCCTACGAGCAGTACTTC.

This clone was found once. The CDR3 reads CASSQKQYGYTF. In DNA form, the CDR3 reads TGTGCCAGCAGCCAAAAACAATATGGCTACACCTTC. This chain connects TRBV11-2 to TRBJ1-2; no clear D. This CDR3 contains 12 residues. V was cut by 5 bases and J by 5 bases, with 9 bases left in between. CDR1 and CDR2 from the germline V gene are SGHAT and FQNNGV.

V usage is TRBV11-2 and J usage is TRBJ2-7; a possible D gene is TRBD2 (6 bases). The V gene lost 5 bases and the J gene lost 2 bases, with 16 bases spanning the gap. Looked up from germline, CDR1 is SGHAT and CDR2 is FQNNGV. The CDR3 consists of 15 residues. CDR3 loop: CASSPGLQGPYEQYF. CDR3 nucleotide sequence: TGTGCCAGCAGCCCGGGACTTCAAGGGCCCTACGAGCAGTACTTC.

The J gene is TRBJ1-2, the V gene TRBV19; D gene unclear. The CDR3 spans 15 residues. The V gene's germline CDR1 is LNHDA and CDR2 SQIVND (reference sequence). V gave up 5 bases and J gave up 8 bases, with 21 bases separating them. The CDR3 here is CASSAVLRRARGYTF. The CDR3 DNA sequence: TGTGCCAGTAGTGCTGTTCTCCGGCGGGCACGAGGCTACACCTTC.

Written as DNA, the CDR3 is TGTGCCAGCAGTGGTCACGGGACCTTGGGGGCGGAGACCCAGTACTTC. Residues: CASSGHGTLGAETQYF. J is TRBJ2-5 and V is TRBV25-1; possible D gene TRBD1, 6 bases. The V and J ends lost 4 bases and 5 bases respectively, with 20 bases between them. In germline, CDR1 is MGHDK, CDR2 SYGVNS. This CDR3 is built from 16 residues.

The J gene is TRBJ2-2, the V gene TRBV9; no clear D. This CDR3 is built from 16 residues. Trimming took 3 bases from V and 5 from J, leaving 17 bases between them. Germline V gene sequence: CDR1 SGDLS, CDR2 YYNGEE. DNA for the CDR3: TGTGCCAGCAGCGCCCACATAAGGACCAATACCGGGGAGCTGTTTTTT. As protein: CASSAHIRTNTGELFF.

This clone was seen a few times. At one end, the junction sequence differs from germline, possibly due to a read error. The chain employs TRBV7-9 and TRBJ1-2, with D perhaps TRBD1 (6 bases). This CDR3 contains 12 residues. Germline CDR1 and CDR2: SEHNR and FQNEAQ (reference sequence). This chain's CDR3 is CASSLRTDLYDF. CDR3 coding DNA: TGTGCCAGCAGCCTACGGACAGACCTCTATGACTTC.

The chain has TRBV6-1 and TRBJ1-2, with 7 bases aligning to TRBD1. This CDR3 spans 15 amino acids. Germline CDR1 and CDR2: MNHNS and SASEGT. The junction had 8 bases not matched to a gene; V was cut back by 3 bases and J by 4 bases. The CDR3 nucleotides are TGTGCCAGCAGTGATAAAACAGGGGTTATCTATGGCTACACCTTC. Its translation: CASSDKTGVIYGYTF.

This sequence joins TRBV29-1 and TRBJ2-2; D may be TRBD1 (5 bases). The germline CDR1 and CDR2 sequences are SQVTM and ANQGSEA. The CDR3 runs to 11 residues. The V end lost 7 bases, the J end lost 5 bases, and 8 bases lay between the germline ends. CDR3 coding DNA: TGCAGCGGCAGGGATACCGGGGAGCTGTTTTTT. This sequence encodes CSGRDTGELFF.

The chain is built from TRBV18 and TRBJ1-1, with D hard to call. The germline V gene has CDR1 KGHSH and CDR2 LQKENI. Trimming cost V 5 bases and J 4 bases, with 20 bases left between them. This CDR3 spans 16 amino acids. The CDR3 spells CASSGWVSGPATEAFF. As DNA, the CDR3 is TGTGCCAGCTCAGGCTGGGTTAGCGGCCCAGCCACTGAAGCTTTCTTT.

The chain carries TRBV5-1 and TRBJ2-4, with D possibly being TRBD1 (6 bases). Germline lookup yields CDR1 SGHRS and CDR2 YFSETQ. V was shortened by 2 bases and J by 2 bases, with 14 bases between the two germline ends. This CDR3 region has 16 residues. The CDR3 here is CASSLGGLISKNIQYF. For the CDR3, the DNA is TGCGCCAGCAGCTTAGGGGGATTGATTTCCAAAAACATTCAGTACTTC. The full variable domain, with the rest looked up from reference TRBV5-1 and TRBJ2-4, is KAGVTQTPRYLIKTRGQQVTLSCSPISGHRSVSWYQQTPGQGLQFLFEYFSETQRNKGNFPGRFSGRQFSNSRSEMNVSTLELGDSALYLCASSLGGLISKNIQYFGAGTRLSVL.

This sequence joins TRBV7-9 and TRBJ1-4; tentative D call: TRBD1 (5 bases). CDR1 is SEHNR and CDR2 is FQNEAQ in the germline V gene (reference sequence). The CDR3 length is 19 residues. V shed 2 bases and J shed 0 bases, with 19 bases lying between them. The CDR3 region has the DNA TGTGCCAGCAGCTTACTGTCCCCGGCAGGGAGGGCAACTAATGAAAAACTGTTTTTT. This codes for CASSLLSPAGRATNEKLFF.

The CDR3 loop reads CASSRAVGNTIYF. The CDR3 DNA reads as TGTGCCAGCAGTCGGGCCGTTGGAAACACCATATATTTT. The chain is built from TRBV5-4 and TRBJ1-3; D uncertain. There are 13 residues in the CDR3. The germline gives CDR1 SGHNT, CDR2 YYREEE (reference sequence). Deletions cut 5 bases from V and 3 bases from J, with 9 bases between. Complete variable domain (other parts from reference TRBV5-4 and TRBJ1-3): ETGVTQSPTHLIKTRGQQVTLRCSSQSGHNTVSWYQQALGQGPQFIFQYYREEENGRGNFPPRFSGLQFPNYSSELNVNALELDDSALYLCASSRAVGNTIYFGEGSWLTVV.

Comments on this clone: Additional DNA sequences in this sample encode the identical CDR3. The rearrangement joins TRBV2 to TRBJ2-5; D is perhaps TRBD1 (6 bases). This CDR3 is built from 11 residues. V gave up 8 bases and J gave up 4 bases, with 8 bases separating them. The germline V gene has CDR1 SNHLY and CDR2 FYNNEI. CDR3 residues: CASGGRETQYF. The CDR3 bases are TGTGCCAGCGGGGGCCGAGAGACCCAGTACTTC.

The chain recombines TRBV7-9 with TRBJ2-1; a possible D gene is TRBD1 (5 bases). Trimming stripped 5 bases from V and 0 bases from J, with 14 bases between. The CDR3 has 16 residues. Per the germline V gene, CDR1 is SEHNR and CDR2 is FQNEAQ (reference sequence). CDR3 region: CASSESQGSSYNEQFF. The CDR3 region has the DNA TGTGCCAGCAGCGAATCCCAGGGAAGCTCCTACAATGAGCAGTTCTTC.

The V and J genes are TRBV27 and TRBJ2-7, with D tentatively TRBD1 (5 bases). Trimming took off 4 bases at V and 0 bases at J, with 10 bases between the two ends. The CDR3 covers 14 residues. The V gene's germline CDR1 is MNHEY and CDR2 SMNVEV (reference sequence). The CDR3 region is CASSYRPSSYEQYF. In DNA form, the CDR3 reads TGTGCCAGCAGTTACAGGCCATCCTCCTACGAGCAGTACTTC.